These 8 T cell receptor beta chains were all obtained from the same sample, sequenced in a study of T cell responses to AZD1222 COVID-19 vaccine. Generated by immunoSEQ multiplex PCR, the TCRdb table keeps only in-frame clones and is missing some. The sample yields some 150,000 clones, around 92% seen once. Source: peripheral blood, taken on day 0 of AZD1222 vaccination. The receptor source for this set is an adult in good health.

This clone was seen once. This sequence joins TRBV7-9 and TRBJ1-1, with D perhaps TRBD1 (5 bases). The CDR3 covers 17 residues. Germline values: CDR1 SEHNR, CDR2 FQNEAQ (reference sequence). Deletions cut 4 bases from V and 0 bases from J, with 18 bases between. CDR3 sequence (DNA): TGTGCCAGCAGCTCCCCCCTCGGGGGTACGATGAACACTGAAGCTTTCTTT. Its protein product is CASSSPLGGTMNTEAFF.

This chain links TRBV4-3 with TRBJ2-7; 8 bases are shared with TRBD2. In germline, CDR1 is LGHNA, CDR2 YSLEER. The CDR3 extends over 15 amino acids. V lost 0 bases and J lost 6; bases outside the gene matches: 7. This CDR3 is CASSQDIRTSFEQYF. The CDR3, as DNA: TGCGCCAGCAGCCAAGATATTCGGACTAGCTTCGAGCAGTACTTC.

The rearrangement joins TRBV30 to TRBJ1-5; D is possibly TRBD1 (6 bases). V was trimmed by 3 bases and J by 4 bases, leaving 10 bases between them. The germline gives CDR1 GTSNPN, CDR2 SVGIG (reference sequence). The CDR3 is 13 residues long. Here the CDR3 DNA reads TGTGCCTGGAGCATACAGGGAAATCAGCCCCAGCATTTT. Residues: CAWSIQGNQPQHF.

The chain recombines TRBV4-3 with TRBJ1-5; D uncertain. Germline CDR1 is LGHNA and CDR2 is YSLEER. The V gene lost 3 bases and the J gene lost 6 bases, with 15 bases spanning the gap. This CDR3 comprises 15 residues. CDR3 bases: TGCGCCAGCAGCCAGGAACCCCGGGGTGGTCAGCCCCAGCATTTT. Amino acids: CASSQEPRGGQPQHF.

The rearrangement joins TRBV7-2 to TRBJ1-6; perhaps TRBD1 as D (5 bases). Germline CDR1 SGHTA, CDR2 FQGNSA. This CDR3 region has 18 residues. V lost 2 bases and J lost 0, with 14 bases in between. Written as DNA, the CDR3 is TGTGCCAGCAGCTTACGGGACCCAATCCACTCCTATAATTCACCCCTCCACTTT. This codes for CASSLRDPIHSYNSPLHF.

This clone was recorded once. J is TRBJ1-2 and V is TRBV5-5, with D possibly matching TRBD1 (5 bases). V was cut by 4 bases and J by 7 bases, with 23 bases left in between. The length of the CDR3 is 16 residues. CDR1 SGHKS and CDR2 YYEKEE come from the germline V gene (reference sequence). The CDR3 loop reads CASSPTGGTGSPGYTF. The DNA of the CDR3 is TGTGCCAGCAGCCCGACCGGTGGGACGGGGTCTCCTGGCTACACCTTC.

This chain joins TRBV7-3 and TRBJ2-2, with 7 bases fitting TRBD2. Trimming cost V 8 bases and J 1 base; bases outside gene matches: 4. This CDR3 contains 14 residues. The germline gives CDR1 SGHTA, CDR2 FQGTGA. CDR3 DNA: TGTGCCAGCTCTCCGGGGGGGAACACCGGGGAGCTGTTTTTT. This codes for CASSPGGNTGELFF.

The chain couples TRBV28 to TRBJ2-7, with 14 bases that match TRBD2. This CDR3 is 15 amino acids long. Trimming cost V 6 bases and J 5 bases; bases outside gene matches: 6. CDR1 MDHEN and CDR2 SYDVKM come from the germline V gene. The CDR3 loop reads CASSRLAGGPNEQYF. CDR3 nucleotide sequence: TGTGCCAGCAGCCGACTAGCGGGGGGGCCCAACGAGCAGTACTTC. The full variable domain, completed using reference TRBV28 and TRBJ2-7, is DVKVTQSSRYLVKRTGEKVFLECVQDMDHENMFWYRQDPGLGLRLIYFSYDVKMKEKGDIPEGYSVSREKKERFSLILESASTNQTSMYLCASSRLAGGPNEQYFGPGTRLTVT.